What follows are 23 T cell receptor beta chains derived from one specimen sequenced in a study of Graves' ophthalmopathy and Graves' hyperthyroidism. Amplifying from RNA transcripts, the study obtained TCR beta CDR3 regions. Scientists carried out first-round RT-PCR using HTBI primers and then a second-round multiplex PCR. MiXCR, run by TCRdb on the multiplex PCR reads, gives a single entry per CDR3 protein. The sample has roughly 410,000 distinct CDR3 sequences, roughly 15% seen once; the top ten hold around 6.6%. Sequencing was performed on peripheral blood. The receptors shown here come from a woman aged 18-35 years with stable Graves' hyperthyroidism.

The table lists this clonotype with many counts. In this CDR3 the conserved last residue, phenylalanine or tryptophan, is missing, so a read error is likely. The DNA is left out, because the CDR3 cannot be placed on it with certainty; the CDR3 is given as TCRdb lists it. This chain connects TRBV12-3 or TRBV12-4 to TRBJ1-5; no check of the table's D call, TRBD1, against the DNA was made. The CDR3 is 9 residues long, ends included. The CDR3 protein is CASRPRGDR.

There are a few counts of this clonotype. This sequence may be a read error, since a much larger clone differs from it by one base. The CDR3 DNA reads TGTGCCAGCAGTTTAGTATGGGGGACAGGGAAAGAGACCCAGTACTTC. This translates into CASSLVWGTGKETQYF. The chain combines TRBV27 with TRBJ2-5, with 9 bases lining up with TRBD1. Germline assignment: CDR1 MNHEY and CDR2 SMNVEV (reference sequence). After removal of 2 bases from V and 3 bases from J, the junction contained 7 bases not matched to a gene. The CDR3 contains 16 residues.

This clonotype was seen repeatedly, ten times or more. The chain is built from TRBV19 and TRBJ2-6, with D possibly matching TRBD2 (6 bases). Germline V gene sequence: CDR1 LNHDA, CDR2 SQIVND (reference sequence). V lost 10 bases, J lost 1 base, and 26 bases lay in between. The CDR3 length is 19 residues. The CDR3 here is CATTYKSQVRGSGANVLTF. CDR3 nucleotide sequence: TGTGCCACCACCTATAAATCCCAGGTGCGGGGTTCTGGGGCCAACGTCCTGACTTTC.

At least ten counts were recorded for this clonotype. The chain combines TRBV7-2 with TRBJ1-2, with TRBD1 as a possible D gene (6 bases). CDR1 SGHTA and CDR2 FQGNSA come from the germline V gene. The CDR3 sequence is 14 residues long. Trimming stripped 1 base from V and 8 bases from J, with 14 bases between. This CDR3 reads CASSLGGPERGYTF. In nucleotides, the CDR3 is TGTGCCAGCAGCTTAGGGGGGCCGGAAAGAGGCTACACCTTC.

This chain links TRBV15 with TRBJ2-7; 9 bases align to TRBD1. J gave up 4 bases and V 0 bases, and 4 bases lay outside the gene matches. The germline V gene encodes CDR1 LNHNV and CDR2 YYDKDF (reference sequence). The CDR3 covers 15 residues. The CDR3 loop is CATSRDLGTGYEQYF. In DNA, the CDR3 is TGTGCCACCAGCAGAGATCTCGGGACAGGGTACGAGCAGTACTTC.

The chain links TRBV6-1 to TRBJ2-5; TRBD2 aligns across 10 bases. V was clipped by 6 bases and J by 4 bases; unmatched bases: 14. CDR1 and CDR2 (germline): MNHNS, SASEGT. The CDR3 has 17 amino acids. In DNA, the CDR3 is TGTGCCAGCAGCTTCACACCAGCGGGGGGGTCGGTAGAGACCCAGTACTTC. It yields the protein CASSFTPAGGSVETQYF.

This clonotype was seen at least ten times. V gene TRBV15 combines with J gene TRBJ1-5; D perhaps matches TRBD1 (5 bases). The germline V and J ends were trimmed by 0 bases and 0 bases, with 15 bases remaining between them. In germline, CDR1 is LNHNV, CDR2 YYDKDF (reference sequence). There are 18 residues in the CDR3. CDR3 coding DNA: TGTGCCACCAGCAGAGAGCCCCTCGGGACGGATAGCAATCAGCCCCAGCATTTT. Its translation is CATSREPLGTDSNQPQHF.

The chain has TRBV5-6 and TRBJ2-5; TRBD2 agrees at 8 bases. Looked up from germline, CDR1 is SGHDT and CDR2 is YYEEEE. The CDR3 is 16 residues long. With 1 base clipped from V and 5 bases from J, the junction kept 10 bases outside the gene matches. CDR3 in DNA: TGTGCCAGCAGCTTGTTGACGGGGGGGCCTTGGGAGACCCAGTACTTC. Its protein is CASSLLTGGPWETQYF.

In this sample, this clonotype turned up many times. V is TRBV10-3 and J is TRBJ1-1, with 7 bases lining up with TRBD1. J gave up 3 bases and V 4 bases, and 8 bases lay outside the gene matches. Germline V CDR1 and CDR2: ENHRY, SYGVKD. The CDR3 has 15 residues. In nucleotides, the CDR3 is TGTGCCATCAGTGGGGAGGGGGCTATGGACACTGAAGCTTTCTTT. Protein: CAISGEGAMDTEAFF.

On this clonotype: A much more abundant neighbour one base away suggests this may be a read error. This chain links TRBV11-2 with TRBJ2-7; D remains ambiguous. This CDR3 is 13 amino acids long. Germline V CDR1 and CDR2: SGHAT, FQNNGV. The CDR3 here is CASSLGGGSELYF. CDR3 coding DNA: TGTGCCAGCAGCTTAGGGGGTGGAAGCGAGCTGTACTTC. The complete variable domain, with remaining parts taken from reference TRBV11-2 and TRBJ2-7, reads EAGVAQSPRYKIIEKRQSVAFWCNPISGHATLYWYQQILGQGPKLLIQFQNNGVVDDSQLPKDRFSAERLKGVDSTLKIQPAKLEDSAVYLCASSLGGGSELYFGPGTRLTVT.

This clonotype has a count of ten or more. V is TRBV7-8 and J is TRBJ2-7; possibly TRBD1 or TRBD2 for D (5 bases each). CDR3 length: 14 residues. Trimming shortened V by 1 base and J by 5 bases, and 12 bases separated the two germline ends. Germline V gene data show CDR1 as SGHVS and CDR2 as FQNEAQ. CDR3 loop: CASSLVRGRNEQYF. Written as DNA, the CDR3 is TGTGCCAGCAGCTTAGTACGGGGCCGAAACGAGCAGTACTTC.

The rearrangement uses TRBV6-2 or TRBV6-3 and TRBJ1-2; D remains ambiguous. The CDR3 totals 12 residues. Trimming stripped 1 base from V and 6 bases from J, with 6 bases between. Germline lookup yields CDR1 MNHEY and CDR2 SVGEGT. Written as DNA, the CDR3 is TGTGCCAGCAGTTACTGGCAGGATGGCTACACCTTC. The encoded protein is CASSYWQDGYTF.

This clonotype was seen ten or more times. Here the CDR3 DNA reads TGTGCCAGCTCACCCACACAGGTCCACTATGGCTACACCTTC. Its protein product is CASSPTQVHYGYTF. The V call is TRBV18, the J call TRBJ1-2; maybe TRBD1 (5 bases). V was clipped by 3 bases and J by 3 bases, with 11 bases between them. From germline, CDR1 is KGHSH and CDR2 LQKENI. This CDR3 has 14 residues.

Ten or more counts support this clonotype. The chain couples TRBV19 to TRBJ2-7; 7 bases are a match to TRBD1. This CDR3 is 13 amino acids long. Germline CDR1 and CDR2: LNHDA and SQIVND (reference sequence). The J segment lost 4 bases and the V segment lost 7 bases, leaving 7 bases of the junction unmatched. CDR3 protein: CASTKTGQYEQYF. The CDR3 DNA is TGTGCCAGTACCAAGACAGGGCAATACGAGCAGTACTTC.

The J gene is TRBJ1-5, the V gene TRBV2; TRBD1 might be the D (6 bases). This CDR3 is built from 14 residues. V lost 2 bases to trimming and J lost 6 bases, with 11 bases between them. Germline-derived CDR1 and CDR2 are SNHLY and FYNNEI. CDR3 sequence: CASSELRGRQPQHF. The CDR3 nucleotides are TGTGCCAGCAGTGAACTTCGGGGGCGTCAGCCCCAGCATTTT.

This chain joins TRBV30 and TRBJ2-7; no reliable D call. Germline V gives CDR1 GTSNPN, CDR2 SVGIG (reference sequence). This CDR3 has 12 residues. V dropped 2 bases and J dropped 0 bases, with 5 bases sitting between them. The CDR3 reads CAWSRSSYEQYF. CDR3 nucleotide sequence: TGTGCCTGGAGTAGGAGCTCCTACGAGCAGTACTTC.

The V and J genes are TRBV19 and TRBJ1-5; D is unresolved. Trimming removed 7 bases at V and 2 bases at J, with 15 bases between. CDR1 LNHDA and CDR2 SQIVND come from the germline V gene (reference sequence). The CDR3 length is 15 residues. The CDR3 region has the DNA TGTGCCAGTACGGCGGGTCTATCTGGCAATCAGCCCCAGCATTTT. Protein sequence: CASTAGLSGNQPQHF.

Many counts were recorded for this clonotype. This sequence joins TRBV11-2 and TRBJ2-5; 13 positions agree with TRBD2. The V gene end was trimmed by 2 bases and the J gene end by 5 bases; junction bases not matched to a gene: 8. This CDR3 is built from 17 residues. Per germline, CDR1 SGHAT and CDR2 FQNNGV. The DNA for the CDR3 is TGTGCCAGCAGCTTATTGGGGACTAGCGGGGTCTGGGAGACCCAGTACTTC. It specifies CASSLLGTSGVWETQYF.

This clonotype showed up many times. The J gene is TRBJ2-5, the V gene TRBV5-4, with D possibly called TRBD1 or TRBD2 (6 bases each). Germline loops: CDR1 SGHNT, CDR2 YYREEE (reference sequence). The CDR3 runs to 15 residues. V lost 0 bases and J lost 0, with 9 bases in between. The CDR3 sequence: CASSLEGGYQETQYF. Here the CDR3 DNA reads TGTGCCAGCAGCTTGGAGGGGGGATACCAAGAGACCCAGTACTTC.

This clonotype was found many times. This sequence joins TRBV3-1 and TRBJ1-2; 8 bases map to TRBD1. Germline values: CDR1 LGHDT, CDR2 YNNKEL (reference sequence). With 4 bases clipped from V and 6 bases from J, the junction kept 10 bases outside the gene matches. This CDR3 has 15 residues. The CDR3 region is CASSLIGQGSHGYTF. The CDR3 DNA reads as TGTGCCAGCAGCCTGATTGGACAGGGCTCACATGGCTACACCTTC.

This clonotype was detected ten times or more. This chain connects TRBV7-8 to TRBJ2-7; 11 nucleotides line up with TRBD2. The CDR3 has 15 amino acids. J lost 1 base, V lost 3 bases, and 2 bases had no gene match. Germline V gene sequence: CDR1 SGHVS, CDR2 FQNEAQ. CDR3 nucleotides: TGTGCCAGCAGCTTTACTAGCGGGGGATCCTACGAGCAGTACTTC. It is translated as CASSFTSGGSYEQYF. Full variable domain (missing parts from reference TRBV7-8 and TRBJ2-7): GAGVSQSPRYKVAKRGQDVALRCDPISGHVSLFWYQQALGQGPEFLTYFQNEAQLDKSGLPSDRFFAERPEGSVSTLKIQRTQQEDSAVYLCASSFTSGGSYEQYFGPGTRLTVT.

At least ten counts were recorded for this clonotype. DNA of the CDR3: TGTGCCAGCAAAAGGGGGCGAGGAATCACCGGGGAGCTGTTTTTT. This sequence encodes CASKRGRGITGELFF. V usage is TRBV11-1 and J usage is TRBJ2-2; 7 nucleotides line up with TRBD1. In germline, CDR1 is SGHAT, CDR2 FQDESV (reference sequence). The CDR3 consists of 15 residues. The V gene end was trimmed by 7 bases and the J gene end by 4 bases; junction bases not matched to a gene: 9.

This clonotype has at least ten counts. This chain joins TRBV20-1 and TRBJ1-5; TRBD1 aligns across 8 bases. The CDR3 extends over 13 amino acids. Germline lookup yields CDR1 DFQATT and CDR2 SNEGSKA (reference sequence). With V trimmed by 1 base and J by 7 bases, 3 bases remained unmatched. The CDR3 reads CSARGTGLQPQHF. CDR3 nucleotides: TGCAGTGCTAGAGGGACAGGGTTACAGCCCCAGCATTTT.